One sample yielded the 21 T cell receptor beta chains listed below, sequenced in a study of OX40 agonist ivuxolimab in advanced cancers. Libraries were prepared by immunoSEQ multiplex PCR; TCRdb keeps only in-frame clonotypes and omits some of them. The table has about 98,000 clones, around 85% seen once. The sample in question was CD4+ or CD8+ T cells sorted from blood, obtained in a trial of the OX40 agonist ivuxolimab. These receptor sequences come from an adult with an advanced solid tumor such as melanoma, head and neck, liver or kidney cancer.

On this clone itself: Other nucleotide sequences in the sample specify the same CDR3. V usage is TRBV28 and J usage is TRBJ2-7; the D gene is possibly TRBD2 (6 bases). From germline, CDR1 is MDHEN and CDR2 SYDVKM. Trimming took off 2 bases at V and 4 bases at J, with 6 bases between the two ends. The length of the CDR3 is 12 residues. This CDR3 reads CASSLGGYEQYF. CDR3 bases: TGTGCCAGCAGTTTAGGAGGGTACGAGCAGTACTTC.

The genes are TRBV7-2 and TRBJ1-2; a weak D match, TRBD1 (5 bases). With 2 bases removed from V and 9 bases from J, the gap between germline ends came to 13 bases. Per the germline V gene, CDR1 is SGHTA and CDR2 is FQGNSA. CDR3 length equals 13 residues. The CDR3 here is CASSLKGTGSYTF. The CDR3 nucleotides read TGTGCCAGCAGCTTAAAAGGGACGGGTAGCTACACCTTC.

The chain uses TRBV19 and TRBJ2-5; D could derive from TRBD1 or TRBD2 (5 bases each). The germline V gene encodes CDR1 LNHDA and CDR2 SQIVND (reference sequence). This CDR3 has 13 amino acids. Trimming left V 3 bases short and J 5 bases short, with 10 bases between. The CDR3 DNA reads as TGTGCCAGTAGTATTTCGGGGCACGAGACCCAGTACTTC. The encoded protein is CASSISGHETQYF.

The CDR3 region has the DNA TGTGCCAGCAGCTCCCGGGACACTGAAGCTTTCTTT. It is translated as CASSSRDTEAFF. V usage is TRBV11-3 and J usage is TRBJ1-1; D is unresolved. Germline lookup yields CDR1 SGHNT and CDR2 YENEEA. This CDR3 is 12 amino acids long. Trimming removed 4 bases at V and 3 bases at J, with 6 bases between.

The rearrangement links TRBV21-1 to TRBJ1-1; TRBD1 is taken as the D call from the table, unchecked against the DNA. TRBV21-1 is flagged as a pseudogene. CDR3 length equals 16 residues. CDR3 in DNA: TGTGCCAGCAGCCCGGGACAGGGGGCCACCGGGTCTGAAGCTTTCTTT. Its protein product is CASSPGQGATGSEAFF.

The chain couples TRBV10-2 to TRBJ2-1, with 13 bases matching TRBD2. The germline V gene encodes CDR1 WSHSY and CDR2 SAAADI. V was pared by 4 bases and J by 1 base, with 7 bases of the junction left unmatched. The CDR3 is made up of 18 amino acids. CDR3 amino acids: CASSGTSGSIGSYNEQFF. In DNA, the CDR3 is TGCGCCAGCAGTGGGACTAGCGGGAGTATAGGTTCCTACAATGAGCAGTTCTTC.

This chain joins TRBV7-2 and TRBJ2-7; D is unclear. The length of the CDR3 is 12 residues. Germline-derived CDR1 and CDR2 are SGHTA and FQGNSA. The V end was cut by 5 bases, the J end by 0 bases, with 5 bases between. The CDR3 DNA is TGTGCCAGCAGCCAGAGCTCCTACGAGCAGTACTTC. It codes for CASSQSSYEQYF.

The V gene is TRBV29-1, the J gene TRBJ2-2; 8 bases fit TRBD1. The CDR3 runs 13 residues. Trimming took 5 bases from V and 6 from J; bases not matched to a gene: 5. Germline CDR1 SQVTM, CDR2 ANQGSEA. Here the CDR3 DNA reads TGCAGCGTTACCCCGACAGGGGCCGGGGAGCTGTTTTTT. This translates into CSVTPTGAGELFF.

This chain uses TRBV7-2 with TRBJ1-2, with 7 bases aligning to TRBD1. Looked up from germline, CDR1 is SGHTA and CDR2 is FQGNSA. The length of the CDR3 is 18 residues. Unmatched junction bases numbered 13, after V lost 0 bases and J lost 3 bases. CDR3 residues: CASSLALYMTGSDYGYTF. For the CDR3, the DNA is TGTGCCAGCAGCTTAGCTCTCTATATGACAGGGAGCGACTATGGCTACACCTTC. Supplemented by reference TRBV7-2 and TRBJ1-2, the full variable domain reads GAGVSQSPSNKVTEKGKDVELRCDPISGHTALYWYRQSLGQGLEFLIYFQGNSAPDKSGLPSDRFSAERTGGSVSTLTIQRTQQEDSAVYLCASSLALYMTGSDYGYTFGSGTRLTVV.

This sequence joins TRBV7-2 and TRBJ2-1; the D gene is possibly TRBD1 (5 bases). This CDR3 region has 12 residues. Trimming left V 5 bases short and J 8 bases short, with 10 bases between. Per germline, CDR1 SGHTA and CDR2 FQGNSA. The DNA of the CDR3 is TGTGCCAGCAGCCCCACCAGGGATGAGCAGTTCTTC. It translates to CASSPTRDEQFF.

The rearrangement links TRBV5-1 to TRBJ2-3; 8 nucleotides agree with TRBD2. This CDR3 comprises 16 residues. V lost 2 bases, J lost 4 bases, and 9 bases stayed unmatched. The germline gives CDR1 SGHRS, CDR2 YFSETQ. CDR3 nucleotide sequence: TGCGCCAGCAGCTTCCCTGCGGCCGGGGGGGCAGATACGCAGTATTTT. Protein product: CASSFPAAGGADTQYF.

CDR3 region: CASSESNSGLREQFF. For the CDR3, the DNA is TGCGCCAGCAGTGAGTCGAATTCAGGGTTGCGGGAGCAGTTCTTC. This chain links TRBV10-1 with TRBJ2-1; D perhaps matches TRBD1 (5 bases). Germline V lookup: CDR1 WNHNN, CDR2 SYGVQD (reference sequence). V lost 0 bases, J lost 10 bases, and 16 bases lay in between. CDR3 length equals 15 residues.

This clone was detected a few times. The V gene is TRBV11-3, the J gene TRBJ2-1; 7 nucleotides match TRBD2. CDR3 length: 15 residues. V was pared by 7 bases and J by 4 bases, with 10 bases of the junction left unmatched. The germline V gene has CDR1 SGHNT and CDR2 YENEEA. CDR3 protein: CASTRGRVRYNEQFF. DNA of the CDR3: TGTGCCAGCACCCGGGGGAGGGTGAGGTACAATGAGCAGTTCTTC.

In DNA form, the CDR3 reads TGTGCCTGGAGTTATGGGGACAGGGCCACTGAAGCTTTCTTT. As protein: CAWSYGDRATEAFF. The chain couples TRBV30 to TRBJ1-1; 9 nucleotides align to TRBD1. The CDR3 loop spans 14 amino acids. Germline V gene data show CDR1 as GTSNPN and CDR2 as SVGIG (reference sequence). Trimming took 2 bases from V and 4 from J; bases not matched to a gene: 5.

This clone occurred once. The CDR3 DNA follows: TGTGCCAGCAGCGGGGGGGGAACCAAAAACATTCAGTACTTC. Translation: CASSGGGTKNIQYF. V gene TRBV11-2 combines with J gene TRBJ2-4; 7 bases agree with TRBD2. Trimming took 5 bases from V and 2 from J; bases not matched to a gene: 3. The CDR3 extends over 14 amino acids. Germline V gives CDR1 SGHAT, CDR2 FQNNGV.

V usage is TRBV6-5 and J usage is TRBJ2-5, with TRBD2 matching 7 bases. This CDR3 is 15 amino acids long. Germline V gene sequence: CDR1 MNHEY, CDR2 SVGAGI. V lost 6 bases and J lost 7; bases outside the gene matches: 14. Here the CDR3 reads CASSRQEGAGRTQYF. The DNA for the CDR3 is TGTGCCAGCAGCCGCCAAGAGGGAGCGGGGAGGACCCAGTACTTC.

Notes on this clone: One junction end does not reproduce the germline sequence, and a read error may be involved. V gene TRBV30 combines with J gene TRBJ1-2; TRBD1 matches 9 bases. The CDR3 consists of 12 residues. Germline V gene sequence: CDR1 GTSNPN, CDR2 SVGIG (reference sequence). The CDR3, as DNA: TGTGCCCGGAGTAGGGACAGGGCCGGCTACACCTTC. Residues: CARSRDRAGYTF.

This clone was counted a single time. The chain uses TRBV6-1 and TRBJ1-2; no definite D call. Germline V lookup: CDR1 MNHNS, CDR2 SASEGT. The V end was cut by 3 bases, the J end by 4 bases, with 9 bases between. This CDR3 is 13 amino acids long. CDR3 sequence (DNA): TGTGCCAGCAGTGAGGCGGGCTTCTATGGCTACACCTTC. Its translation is CASSEAGFYGYTF.

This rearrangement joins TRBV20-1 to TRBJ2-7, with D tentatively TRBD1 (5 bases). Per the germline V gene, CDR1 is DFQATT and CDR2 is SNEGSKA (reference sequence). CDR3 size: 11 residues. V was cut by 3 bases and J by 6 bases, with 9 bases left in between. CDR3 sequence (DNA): TGCAGTGCTAGCGACAGCGCCGAGCAGTACGTC. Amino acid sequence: CSASDSAEQYV.

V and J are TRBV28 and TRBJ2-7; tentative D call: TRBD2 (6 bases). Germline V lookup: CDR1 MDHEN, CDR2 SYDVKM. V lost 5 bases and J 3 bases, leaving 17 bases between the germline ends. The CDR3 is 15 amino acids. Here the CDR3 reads CASSASGWGGYEQYF. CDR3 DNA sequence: TGTGCCAGCAGTGCCTCTGGGTGGGGAGGCTACGAGCAGTACTTC.

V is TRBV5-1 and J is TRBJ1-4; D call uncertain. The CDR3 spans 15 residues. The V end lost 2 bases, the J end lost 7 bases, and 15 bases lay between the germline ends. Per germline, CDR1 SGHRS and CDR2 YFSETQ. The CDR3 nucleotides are TGCGCCAGCAGCTTTGTCCCTGGCCAGGCTGAAAAACTGTTTTTT. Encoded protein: CASSFVPGQAEKLFF.